The entry below gives a single T cell receptor (beta chain) sequence along with its context. No antigen is known for it. The repertoire was sequenced with immunoSEQ multiplex PCR; TCRdb's copy has only in-frame clones and lacks some. The sample includes over 100,000 clones, over 75% of them seen just once. This record comes from a study of OX40 agonist ivuxolimab in advanced cancers. About the study: Hepatocellular carcinoma, melanoma, renal cell or head and neck cancer occurred in dose-escalation patients. Participants averaged about 60 years of age (range roughly 23 to 90) and were about 85% male.

Regarding the study as a whole: The antigen specificity of the peripheral T cells (those that were expanded) was not determined. Partial responders dosed at 0.1-3.0 mg/kg displayed clonal expansion ranking among the lowest.

This clonotype originated in an adult with an advanced solid tumor such as melanoma, head and neck, liver or kidney cancer. The specimen was CD4+ or CD8+ T cells sorted from blood, collected in a trial of the OX40 agonist ivuxolimab.

CDR3 region: CSVAGRTSTDTQYF. CDR3 bases: TGCAGCGTGGCGGGTCGTACTAGCACAGATACGCAGTATTTT. The gene calls are TRBV29-1 and TRBJ2-3; a possible D gene is TRBD2 (5 bases). Germline CDR1 and CDR2: SQVTM and ANQGSEA. CDR3 size: 14 residues. Between the trimmed V and J ends, which lost 6 bases and 0 bases, there was a span of 13 bases.